One and the same sample provided the 8 T cell receptor beta chains below, sequenced in a study of blood T cell repertoires in COVID-19. Sequencing used immunoSEQ multiplex PCR; TCRdb keeps in-frame clones, though not all of them. The table includes 200,000 to 250,000 clones, approximately 83% detected once. The material sequenced was peripheral blood. These receptors were taken from a man younger than 45 who had recovered from COVID-19.

The J gene is TRBJ1-2, the V gene TRBV19; D is ambiguous. The CDR3 loop spans 13 amino acids. Trimming pared 5 bases from V and 6 bases from J, leaving 13 bases between. Germline V CDR1 and CDR2: LNHDA, SQIVND (reference sequence). The CDR3 DNA sequence: TGTGCCAGTAGTCCGAGCCCGGGGAATGGCTACACCTTC. As protein: CASSPSPGNGYTF. Full variable domain (missing parts from reference TRBV19 and TRBJ1-2): DGGITQSPKYLFRKEGQNVTLSCEQNLNHDAMYWYRQDPGQGLRLIYYSQIVNDFQKGDIAEGYSVSREKKESFPLTVTSAQKNPTAFYLCASSPSPGNGYTFGSGTRLTVV.

The chain employs TRBV28 and TRBJ1-4; 7 bases are shared with TRBD1. The CDR3 runs to 15 residues. Trimming took 6 bases from V and 8 from J; bases not matched to a gene: 12. Germline V CDR1 and CDR2: MDHEN, SYDVKM. Here the CDR3 reads CASRPDRVGFEKLFF. DNA of the CDR3: TGTGCCAGCAGGCCAGACAGGGTCGGGTTCGAAAAACTGTTTTTT.

The J gene is TRBJ1-3, the V gene TRBV9; the D gene is possibly TRBD1 (6 bases). Trimming took off 4 bases at V and 0 bases at J, with 11 bases between the two ends. The germline V gene has CDR1 SGDLS and CDR2 YYNGEE. The CDR3 covers 15 residues. CDR3 residues: CASSQGQGSGNTIYF. The CDR3 nucleotides read TGTGCCAGCAGCCAGGGGCAGGGCTCTGGAAACACCATATATTTT.

The chain is built from TRBV4-1 and TRBJ1-3; D gene unclear. V gave up 4 bases and J gave up 0 bases, with 13 bases separating them. Germline CDR1 and CDR2: MGHRA and YSYEKL. The CDR3 contains 16 residues. In DNA, the CDR3 is TGCGCCAGCAGCCGGTACAGCCGATACTCTGGAAACACCATATATTTT. It translates to CASSRYSRYSGNTIYF.

The V call is TRBV19, the J call TRBJ2-3, with D unresolved. Germline CDR1 LNHDA, CDR2 SQIVND (reference sequence). Deletions cut 4 bases from V and 0 bases from J, with 5 bases between. This CDR3 region has 13 residues. The CDR3 loop is CASSTFSTDTQYF. CDR3 DNA: TGTGCCAGTAGTACGTTTAGCACAGATACGCAGTATTTT.

This clone was recorded a few times. The V and J genes are TRBV6-5 and TRBJ1-2; TRBD1 matches 8 bases. V lost 6 bases, J lost 3 bases, and 6 bases stayed unmatched. Germline CDR1 MNHEY, CDR2 SVGAGI. The CDR3 spans 14 residues. The CDR3: CASSLKTGDYGYTF. The CDR3 DNA reads TGTGCCAGCAGCCTTAAGACAGGGGACTATGGCTACACCTTC.

This chain links TRBV3-1 (or the pseudogene TRBV3-2) with TRBJ1-1; D not certain. CDR1 is LGHDT, CDR2 YNNKEL, per germline (reference sequence). CDR3 length: 14 residues. The germline V and J ends were trimmed by 4 bases and 1 base, with 10 bases remaining between them. The CDR3, as DNA: TGTGCCAGCAGCCCCACAGAGCCGAACACTGAAGCTTTCTTT. Translation: CASSPTEPNTEAFF.

V and J are TRBV5-6 and TRBJ2-7; perhaps TRBD1 as D (6 bases). With 0 bases removed from V and 4 bases from J, the gap between germline ends came to 11 bases. The CDR3 covers 14 residues. Germline CDR1 reads SGHDT; CDR2 reads YYEEEE. The CDR3 is CASSLGGHLYEQYV. The CDR3 bases are TGTGCCAGCAGCTTGGGGGGACATCTATACGAGCAGTACGTC.